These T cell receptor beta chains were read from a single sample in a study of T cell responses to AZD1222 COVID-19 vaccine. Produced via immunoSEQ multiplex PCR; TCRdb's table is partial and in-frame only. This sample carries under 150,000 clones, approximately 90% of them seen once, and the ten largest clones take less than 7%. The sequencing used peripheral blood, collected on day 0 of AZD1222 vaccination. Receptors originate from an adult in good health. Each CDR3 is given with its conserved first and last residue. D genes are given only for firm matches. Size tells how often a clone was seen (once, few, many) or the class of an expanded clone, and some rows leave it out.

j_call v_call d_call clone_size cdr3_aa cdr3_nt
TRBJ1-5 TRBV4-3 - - CASSRGGDQPQHF TGCGCCAGCAGCCGTGGTGGTGATCAGCCCCAGCATTTT
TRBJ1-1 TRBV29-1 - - CSVWSGRANTEAFF TGCAGCGTTTGGTCTGGCAGGGCGAACACTGAAGCTTTCTTT
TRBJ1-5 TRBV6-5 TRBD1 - CATLDRTNQPQHF TGTGCCACTCTGGACAGGACCAATCAGCCCCAGCATTTT
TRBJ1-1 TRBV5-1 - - CASSLALMRQAGSRAFF TGCGCCAGCAGCTTGGCTTTAATGAGACAGGCCGGATCTCGAGCTTTCTTT
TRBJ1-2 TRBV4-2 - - CASSQDLNSLNGYTF TGTGCCAGCAGCCAAGATCTAAACAGCTTGAATGGCTACACCTTC
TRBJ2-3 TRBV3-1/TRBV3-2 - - CASSPGGSTDTQYF TGTGCCAGCAGCCCTGGGGGAAGCACAGATACGCAGTATTTT
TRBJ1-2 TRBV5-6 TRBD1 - CASSSGQGYGYTF TGTGCCAGCAGCTCGGGACAGGGGTATGGCTACACCTTC
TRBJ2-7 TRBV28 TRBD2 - CASRIAGDYEQYF TGTGCCAGCAGAATAGCGGGAGACTACGAGCAGTACTTC
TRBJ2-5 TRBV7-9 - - CASSFSGQETQYF TGTGCCAGCAGCTTTTCAGGACAAGAGACCCAGTACTTC
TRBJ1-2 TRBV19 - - CATDRPDGNYGYTF TGTGCCACCGATCGACCCGACGGGAACTATGGCTACACCTTC
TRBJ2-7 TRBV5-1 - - CASSPGSGSYEQYF TGCGCCAGCAGCCCCGGATCGGGCTCCTACGAGCAGTACTTC
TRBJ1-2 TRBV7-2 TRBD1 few CASSRQGGASGTHGYTF TGTGCCAGCAGCCGTCAGGGGGGCGCGTCGGGTACCCATGGCTACACCTTC
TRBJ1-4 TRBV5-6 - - CASSLLRRGEKLFF TGTGCCAGCAGCTTGCTTCGGAGAGGAGAAAAACTGTTTTTT
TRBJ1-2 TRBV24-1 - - CATSDSLAGYGYTF TGTGCCACCAGTGATTCCCTTGCTGGGTATGGCTACACCTTC
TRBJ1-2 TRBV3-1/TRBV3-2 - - CASTLFGYGYTF TGTGCCAGCACCCTCTTTGGCTATGGCTACACCTTC
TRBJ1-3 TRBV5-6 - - CANPWGDSGNTIYF TGTGCCAACCCATGGGGGGACTCGGGAAACACCATATATTTT
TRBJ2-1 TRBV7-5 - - CARSVSLAGGPLTYNEQFF TGTGCCAGAAGCGTCTCACTAGCGGGAGGCCCTCTTACTTACAATGAGCAGTTCTTC
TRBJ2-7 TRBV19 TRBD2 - CASSPGLAGMLSYEQYF TGTGCCAGTAGTCCGGGACTAGCGGGCATGCTCTCCTACGAGCAGTACTTC
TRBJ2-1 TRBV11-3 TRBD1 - CASSLDRDRAINEQFF TGTGCCAGCAGCTTAGACCGGGACAGGGCCATCAATGAGCAGTTCTTC
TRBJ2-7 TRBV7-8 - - CASSPGGNGEQYF TGTGCCAGCAGCCCCGGGGGAAACGGCGAGCAGTACTTC
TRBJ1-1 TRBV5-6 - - CASSLAGGPDTEAFF TGTGCCAGCAGCTTGGCTGGGGGCCCGGACACTGAAGCTTTCTTT
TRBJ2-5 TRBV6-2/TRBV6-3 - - CASSLGAGWRQETQYF TGTGCCAGCAGTTTAGGGGCAGGGTGGCGCCAAGAGACCCAGTACTTC
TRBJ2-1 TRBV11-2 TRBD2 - CASSSSGLAGRPSYNEQFF TGTGCCAGCAGCTCTTCGGGACTAGCGGGAAGACCCTCCTACAATGAGCAGTTCTTC
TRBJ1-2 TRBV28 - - CASSTRDGYGYTF TGTGCCAGCAGTACAAGGGACGGCTATGGCTACACCTTC
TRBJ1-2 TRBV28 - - CASSFGTRGVYGYTF TGTGCCAGCAGTTTCGGGACGCGTGGGGTGTATGGCTACACCTTC
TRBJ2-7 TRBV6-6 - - CASSYSFEREQYF TGTGCCAGCAGTTACTCGTTCGAGCGCGAGCAGTACTTC
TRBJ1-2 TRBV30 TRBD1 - CAWGDRDYGYTF TGTGCCTGGGGAGACAGGGACTATGGCTACACCTTC
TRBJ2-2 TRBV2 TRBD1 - CASSVGQGPGELFF TGTGCCAGCAGTGTAGGACAGGGACCCGGGGAGCTGTTTTTT
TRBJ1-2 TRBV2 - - CASKPGGADFRGYTF TGTGCCAGCAAGCCGGGGGGCGCAGACTTTCGTGGCTACACCTTC
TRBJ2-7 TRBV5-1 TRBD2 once CASRPLAGGTYEQYF TGCGCCAGCAGACCCCTAGCGGGAGGTACCTACGAGCAGTACTTC
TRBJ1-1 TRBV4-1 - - CASSHGGGGGGTEAFF TGCGCCAGCAGCCATGGAGGGGGTGGAGGGGGCACTGAAGCTTTCTTT
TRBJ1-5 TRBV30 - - CAWAGGDGQPQHF TGTGCCTGGGCGGGGGGCGACGGTCAGCCCCAGCATTTT
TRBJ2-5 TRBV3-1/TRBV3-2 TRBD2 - CASSQPTGGAGAQYF TGTGCCAGCAGCCAACCAACCGGGGGGGCCGGGGCCCAGTACTTC
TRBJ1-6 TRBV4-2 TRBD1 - CASSQVGTGSQNSPLHF TGTGCCAGCAGCCAAGTAGGGACAGGATCCCAAAATTCACCCCTCCACTTT
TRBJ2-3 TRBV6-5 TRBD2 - CASSRDYPTDTQYF TGTGCCAGCAGTCGGGACTACCCCACAGATACGCAGTATTTT
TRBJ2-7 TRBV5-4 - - CASSPGSTREQYF TGTGCCAGCAGCCCGGGGAGCACCCGCGAGCAGTACTTC
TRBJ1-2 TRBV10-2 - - CASSRGRGSDYGYTF TGCGCCTCGTCCCGGGGGCGAGGGTCCGACTATGGCTACACCTTC
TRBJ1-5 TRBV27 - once CASSPLPNQPQHF TGTGCCAGCAGTCCGCTTCCGAATCAGCCCCAGCATTTT
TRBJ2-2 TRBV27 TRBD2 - CASSQQLAGGNTGELFF TGTGCCAGCAGTCAACAGCTAGCGGGAGGGAACACCGGGGAGCTGTTTTTT
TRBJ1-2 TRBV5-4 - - CASSSPGAGDGYTF TGTGCCAGCAGCTCCCCTGGGGCAGGGGACGGCTACACCTTC
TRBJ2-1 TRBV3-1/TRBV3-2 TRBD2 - CASSAGGPYNEQFF TGTGCCAGCTCCGCGGGAGGCCCCTACAATGAGCAGTTCTTC
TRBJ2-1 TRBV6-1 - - CASSEEGSSYNEQFF TGTGCCAGCAGTGAAGAGGGCAGCTCCTACAATGAGCAGTTCTTC
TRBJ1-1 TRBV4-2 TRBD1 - CASSPPGGMNTEAFF TGTGCCAGCAGCCCCCCAGGGGGGATGAACACTGAAGCTTTCTTT
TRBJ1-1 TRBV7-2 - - CASSFSGGVLNTEAFF TGTGCCAGCAGCTTTAGCGGAGGTGTCCTGAACACTGAAGCTTTCTTT
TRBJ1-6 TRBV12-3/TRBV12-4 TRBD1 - CASRPGQGLLLHF TGTGCCAGCAGACCGGGACAGGGGCTCCTACTCCACTTT
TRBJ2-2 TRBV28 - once CASRLGATELFF TGTGCCAGCAGACTGGGGGCAACGGAGCTGTTTTTT
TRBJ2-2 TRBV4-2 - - CASSQDTGELFF TGTGCCAGCAGCCAAGACACCGGGGAGCTGTTTTTT
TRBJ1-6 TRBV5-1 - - CASSLDLGSYNSPLHF TGCGCCAGCAGCTTGGACTTGGGCTCCTATAATTCACCCCTCCACTTT
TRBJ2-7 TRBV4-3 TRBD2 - CASSQEAGGHYEQYF TGCGCCAGCAGCCAAGAAGCGGGAGGCCACTACGAGCAGTACTTC
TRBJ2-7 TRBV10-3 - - CAISELQGHWSEQYF TGTGCCATCAGTGAGCTACAGGGTCATTGGAGCGAGCAGTACTTC
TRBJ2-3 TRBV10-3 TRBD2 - CATSLTSGRARGDTQYF TGTGCCACCTCCCTGACTAGCGGGAGGGCTCGGGGAGATACGCAGTATTTT
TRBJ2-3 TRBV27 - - CASSIEGPGRGTQYF TGTGCCAGCAGTATTGAGGGACCGGGACGGGGTACGCAGTATTTT
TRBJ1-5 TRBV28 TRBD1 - CASSLFGQGSNQPQHF TGTGCCAGCAGTTTGTTCGGACAGGGCAGCAATCAGCCCCAGCATTTT
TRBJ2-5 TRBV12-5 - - CASASPPSAQETQYF TGTGCTAGTGCCTCGCCCCCTAGCGCCCAAGAGACCCAGTACTTC
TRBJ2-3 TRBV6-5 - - CASSYSRADSTDTQYF TGTGCCAGCAGTTACTCGAGGGCAGACAGCACAGATACGCAGTATTTT
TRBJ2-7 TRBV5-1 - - CASSPWPDGPPTYEQYF TGCGCCAGCAGCCCATGGCCAGACGGCCCTCCTACCTACGAGCAGTACTTC
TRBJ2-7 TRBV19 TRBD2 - CASSSPRTSGIPYEQYF TGTGCCAGTAGCTCCCCCCGGACTAGCGGGATCCCCTACGAGCAGTACTTC
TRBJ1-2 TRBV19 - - CATQAPNYGYTF TGTGCCACTCAGGCACCAAACTATGGCTACACCTTC
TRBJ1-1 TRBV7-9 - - CASSPAVSEAFF TGTGCCAGCAGCCCTGCCGTTTCTGAAGCTTTCTTT
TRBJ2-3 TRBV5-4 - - CARSGQVGGDTQYF TGTGCCAGGTCGGGGCAGGTGGGGGGAGATACGCAGTATTTT